This T cell receptor beta chain derives from a study of vaccination effects on CD4 cells after COVID-19 (dated by TCRdb to between 2021 and 2022). In the study overall: Each participant got two doses of an mRNA SARS-CoV-2 vaccine, either BNT162b2 or mRNA-1273. The study compared SARS-CoV-2 spike-specific CD4+ TCR repertoires before and after mRNA vaccination in COVID-19 convalescent patients and infection-naive vaccine recipients. The full study included ten to eleven COVID-19 convalescent patients and a handful of SARS-CoV-2-naive healthy vaccine recipients. In the study, cultures from other donors were sequenced using the Oncomine TCR Beta short-read assay on an Illumina iSeq 100. What the study reported, not specific to this receptor: In healthy vaccine recipients, vaccine-induced clones were almost all SARS-CoV-2 mono-reactive, with only 1 of 255 cross-reactive with common cold coronaviruses. Only a small number of convalescent patients were included, and no early post-infection timepoints were available, which limited the study. Clones induced by infection and clones induced by vaccination both contracted markedly at late timepoints after vaccination, which fits with T cell responses waning over time.

Taken from the germline V gene, the CDR1 and CDR2 loops are SGHDN and FVKESK. The junction shows trimming of 4 bases on V and 3 bases on J, and the gene matches do not reach 6 bases of it. Measured from the cysteine to the phenylalanine, the CDR3 is 17 residues long. The entry retains the CDR3 DNA only, 51 bases that are in frame from base 1. This clone was recorded once. The clone's antigen remains unknown. No much larger clone exists at a distance of one base, and base qualities are not known. In the ViraFEST assay, PBMC were stimulated with viral peptide pools, and antigen-specific CD4+ T cell clonotypes were then identified by expansion using TCR sequencing. After around ten days of culture, CD4+ T cells were isolated with the EasySep CD4+ T cell isolation kit. The absence of prior SARS-CoV-2 infection in healthy vaccine recipients was confirmed by negative nucleocapsid antibodies before and after vaccination. A few million PBMC per well were cultured with approximately 10 ug/ml peptides in IMDM containing roughly 5% human AB serum, roughly 9.5 IU/ml IL-2 and gentamicin. Half of the culture medium was replaced with fresh IL-2-containing medium on days 3 and 7. Unless noted otherwise, every peptide stimulation condition was cultured in triplicate wells. PBMC were separated from whole blood using Ficoll-Paque Plus gradient centrifugation and were then either cryopreserved at -140C or used fresh. The overlapping peptide pools covered the spike proteins of SARS-CoV-2 as well as those of the common cold coronaviruses HCoV-NL63, HCoV-OC43 and HCoV-229E. Genomic DNA was extracted from cultured CD4+ T cells with the QIAamp micro DNA kit.

Receptors were amplified or captured by the immunoSEQ multiplex PCR assay. DNA from the CD4+ T cells that had been cultured and isolated underwent TCR beta CDR3 sequencing. The published analysis was carried out like this. Non-productive TCR sequences were removed, reads were trimmed to the CDR3 region, and CDR3s of at least 7 amino acids were retained. The MANAFEST web app was used to identify antigen-specific clonotypes by comparing expansion in peptide wells with expansion in reference cultures. To be called positive, a clone needed expansion at FDR<0.05 compared with the reference and with all other wells, an odds ratio greater than 5, and a frequency greater than 0.1% in two replicate wells. Cross-reactive clonotypes were defined as significantly expanded in SARS-CoV-2 spike wells and in at least one common cold coronavirus spike condition. CDR3 similarity was assessed by Levenshtein distance using the stringdist R package, and unrooted trees were constructed with ape in R 3.6.1. As stored in TCRdb, this immuneACCESS dataset retains in-frame rearrangements with V and J assigned. A fraction of the clones does not appear; measured against another copy, unresolved V genes explain less than half of the discrepancy, and the remainder lacks a known reason. The V and J calls and clone size come from that table; D and trimming were worked out from the DNA. The sample table contains roughly 76,000 clones; only one count was recorded for roughly four fifths of them. The top ten clonotypes cover roughly 1.7% of the sample.

The material was CD4+ T cells from PBMCs cultured with HCoV-229E spike peptides, obtained before COVID-19 vaccination. The sample's cell subset or site, from its label and the paper: HCoV-229E spike overlapping peptide pool stimulation. The chain uses TRBV14 and TRBJ1-6, and TRBD1 aligns with 10 junction nucleotides. The clonotype comes from a human donor who received a COVID-19 vaccine. The CDR3 protein: CASSRRTGGSYNSPLHF. The sequence in DNA is TGTGCCAGCAGCCGGCGGACAGGGGGGAGCTATAATTCACCCCTCCACTTT. Here the CDR3 is joined to the reference TRBV14 and TRBJ1-6 genes, and the full variable domain is: EAGVTQFPSHSVIEKGQTVTLRCDPISGHDNLYWYRRVMGKEIKFLLHFVKESKQDESGMPNNRFLAERTGGTYSTLKVQPAELEDSGVYFCASSRRTGGSYNSPLHFGNGTRLTVT.